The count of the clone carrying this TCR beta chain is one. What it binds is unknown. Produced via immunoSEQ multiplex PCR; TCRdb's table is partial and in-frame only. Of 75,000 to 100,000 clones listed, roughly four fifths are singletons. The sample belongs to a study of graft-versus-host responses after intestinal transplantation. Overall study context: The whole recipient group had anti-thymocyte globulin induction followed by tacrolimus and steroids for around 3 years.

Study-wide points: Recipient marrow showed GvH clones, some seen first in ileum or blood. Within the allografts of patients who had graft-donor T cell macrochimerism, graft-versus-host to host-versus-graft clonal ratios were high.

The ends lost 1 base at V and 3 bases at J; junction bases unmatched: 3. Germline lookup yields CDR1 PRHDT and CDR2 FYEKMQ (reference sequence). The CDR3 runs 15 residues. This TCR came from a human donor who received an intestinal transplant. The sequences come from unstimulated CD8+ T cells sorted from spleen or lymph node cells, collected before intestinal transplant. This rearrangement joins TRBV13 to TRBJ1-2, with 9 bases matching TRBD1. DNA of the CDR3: TGTGCCAGCAGCTTAGAAACAGGGGGCGACTATGGCTACACCTTC. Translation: CASSLETGGDYGYTF.